These T cell receptor beta chains were read from a single sample in a study of CD8 T cells in ankylosing spondylitis. Using its own MiXCR run on the 5' RACE reads, TCRdb lists one record per CDR3 protein. The table has more than 200,000 distinct CDR3 sequences, 20% to 30% seen once. Sequences were obtained from blood, either unsorted or a sorted T cell fraction (not recorded which). The receptor set was obtained from a male donor with ankylosing spondylitis or in good health (not recorded which). Each CDR3 is given with its conserved first and last residue. D genes are given only for firm matches. Not every row has a clone size; where given, it reads once, few, many or a size class.

clone_size	v_call	j_call	d_call	cdr3_aa	cdr3_nt
many	TRBV5-1	TRBJ1-2	.	CASSLGRQPNYGYTF	TGCGCCAGCAGCTTGGGGCGGCAACCTAACTATGGCTACACCTTC
.	TRBV5-1	TRBJ1-3	.	CASRSNSGNTIYF	TGCGCCAGCAGATCGAACTCCGGAAACACCATATATTTT
few	TRBV6-5	TRBJ2-4	TRBD1	CASSSRDRGLNIQYF	TGTGCCAGCAGTTCCCGGGACAGGGGATTAAACATTCAGTACTTC
many	TRBV6-5	TRBJ2-5	.	CASSPTGGGQYF	TGTGCCAGCAGTCCTACAGGGGGGGGTCAGTACTTC
many	TRBV9	TRBJ1-1	.	CASSVSSDVRGTEAFF	TGTGCCAGCAGCGTATCCTCCGACGTGCGGGGCACTGAAGCTTTCTTT
.	TRBV20-1	TRBJ2-3	TRBD2	CSAPRRGADTQYF	TGCAGTGCTCCCCGCCGGGGGGCAGATACGCAGTATTTT
many	TRBV12-3/TRBV12-4	TRBJ1-6	.	CASSPRYNSPLHF	TGTGCCAGCAGTCCCCGCTACAATTCACCCCTCCACTTT
.	TRBV7-9	TRBJ1-1	.	CASSGRITEAFF	TGTGCCAGCAGCGGTCGGATAACTGAAGCTTTCTTT
medium-sized	TRBV29-1	TRBJ1-1	.	CSVTLGTVEAFF	TGCAGCGTTACCCTTGGGACCGTGGAAGCTTTCTTT
.	TRBV20-1	TRBJ2-1	.	CSARAGRSYNEQFF	TGCAGTGCTCGGGCCGGTAGGTCCTACAATGAGCAGTTCTTC
many	TRBV7-8	TRBJ1-1	TRBD1	CASSLPNAGGRTEAFF	TGTGCCAGCAGCTTACCGAATGCAGGGGGACGTACTGAAGCTTTCTTT
few	TRBV10-1	TRBJ2-5	.	CASSESLARQETQYF	TGCGCCAGCAGTGAGTCTCTAGCTAGGCAAGAGACCCAGTACTTC
many	TRBV6-5	TRBJ2-1	TRBD2	CASRNGGNEQFF	TGTGCCAGCAGGAACGGGGGGAATGAGCAGTTCTTC
many	TRBV11-2	TRBJ2-1	TRBD2	CASSFRLAGAYNEQFF	TGTGCCAGCAGCTTCCGACTAGCGGGGGCCTACAATGAGCAGTTCTTC
many	TRBV29-1	TRBJ2-5	.	CSVAGGWQETQYF	TGCAGCGTTGCGGGTGGGTGGCAAGAGACCCAGTACTTC
many	TRBV12-3/TRBV12-4	TRBJ2-3	TRBD1	CASSRQGPPTDTQYF	TGTGCCAGCAGTAGACAGGGCCCCCCCACAGATACGCAGTATTTT
few	TRBV18	TRBJ2-6	.	CASSPLTRSPLGANVLTF	TGTGCCAGCTCACCCCTAACGAGGTCCCCGCTTGGGGCCAACGTCCTGACTTTC
few	TRBV10-3	TRBJ1-2	.	CAISESNYGYTF	TGTGCCATCAGTGAGTCCAACTATGGCTACACCTTC
few	TRBV7-6	TRBJ2-7	.	CASSPIPLSPYEQYF	TGTGCCAGCAGCCCCATACCTTTAAGTCCCTACGAGCAGTACTTC
.	TRBV20-1	TRBJ2-4	.	CSAREPAIGIQYF	TGCAGTGCTAGAGAACCAGCGATCGGCATTCAGTACTTC
.	TRBV10-3	TRBJ1-2	.	CAISHRDTEIYGYTF	TGTGCCATCAGCCACCGGGACACGGAAATTTATGGCTACACCTTC
.	TRBV20-1	TRBJ2-2	TRBD1	CSARDGRRTGANTGELFF	TGCAGTGCTAGAGATGGGCGACGGACAGGCGCGAACACCGGGGAGCTGTTTTTT
many	TRBV11-2	TRBJ2-1	TRBD1	CASSGQGTPYNEQFF	TGTGCCAGTTCGGGACAGGGTACCCCCTACAATGAGCAGTTCTTC
.	TRBV20-1	TRBJ1-2	.	CSAQRDSGSYGYTF	TGCAGTGCCCAGAGGGACTCCGGGAGCTATGGCTACACCTTC
few	TRBV5-5	TRBJ2-5	TRBD1	CASSLGQGFRETQYF	TGTGCCAGCAGCTTGGGACAGGGGTTTCGGGAGACCCAGTACTTC
.	TRBV20-1	TRBJ2-1	TRBD1	CSARGDRGFNEQFF	TGCAGTGCTAGAGGGGACAGGGGATTCAATGAGCAGTTCTTC
.	TRBV12-3/TRBV12-4	TRBJ2-6	.	CASSTMANVLTF	TGTGCCAGCAGCACGATGGCCAACGTCCTGACTTTC
many	TRBV5-1	TRBJ2-5	.	CASSIQGAQETQYF	TGCGCCAGCAGCATACAGGGAGCCCAAGAGACCCAGTACTTC
many	TRBV20-1	TRBJ1-2	.	CSARDALQGGYTF	TGCAGTGCTAGAGATGCACTTCAAGGGGGCTACACCTTC
many	TRBV2	TRBJ2-1	.	CASSEGRVNEQFF	TGTGCCAGCAGTGAGGGCAGGGTTAATGAGCAGTTCTTC
few	TRBV14	TRBJ2-1	.	CASSPRGRGGNEQFF	TGTGCCAGCAGCCCAAGGGGCAGGGGGGGCAATGAGCAGTTCTTC
.	TRBV12-3/TRBV12-4	TRBJ2-5	.	CASRRGPGETQYF	TGTGCCAGCAGAAGGGGACCCGGAGAGACCCAGTACTTC
few	TRBV12-3/TRBV12-4	TRBJ2-7	.	CASSLVKTEQYF	TGTGCCAGCAGTTTAGTCAAGACCGAGCAGTACTTC
.	TRBV20-1	TRBJ2-2	.	CSARDSATGELFF	TGCAGTGCTAGAGATAGCGCCACCGGGGAGCTGTTTTTT
few	TRBV12-3/TRBV12-4	TRBJ2-1	.	CASSLGEQFF	TGTGCCAGCAGTTTAGGGGAGCAGTTCTTC
few	TRBV12-3/TRBV12-4	TRBJ2-2	TRBD1	CASVAGTGFTGELFF	TGTGCCAGCGTCGCCGGGACAGGTTTCACCGGGGAGCTGTTTTTT
.	TRBV5-1	TRBJ2-5	.	CASSLDSLRTQYF	TGCGCCAGCAGCTTGGATTCGTTGCGGACCCAGTACTTC
many	TRBV3-1	TRBJ2-5	.	CASSQGGETQYF	TGTGCCAGCAGCCAAGGGGGGGAGACCCAGTACTTC
few	TRBV12-3/TRBV12-4	TRBJ2-7	TRBD1	CASSSDRGEQYF	TGTGCCAGCAGCTCCGACAGGGGCGAGCAGTACTTC
few	TRBV18	TRBJ2-3	.	CASSLSDAATQYF	TGTGCCAGCTCCCTCTCGGACGCGGCTACGCAGTATTTT
many	TRBV2	TRBJ2-7	TRBD2	CASSYWGSGVEQYF	TGTGCCAGCAGCTACTGGGGTAGCGGGGTCGAGCAGTACTTC
.	TRBV1	TRBJ2-3	.	CTSSLQASGVEDTQYF	TGCACCAGCAGCCTACAGGCTAGCGGGGTGGAAGATACGCAGTATTTT
.	TRBV6-1	TRBJ2-3	.	CASTPSQGLSDTQYF	TGTGCCAGCACCCCTTCCCAGGGATTGTCAGATACGCAGTATTTT
.	TRBV4-1	TRBJ2-1	TRBD1	CASSLYRGQLFF	TGCGCCAGCAGCCTCTATCGGGGACAGTTGTTCTTC
many	TRBV5-1	TRBJ1-1	TRBD1	CASHRNPTGKEMNTEAFF	TGCGCCAGCCACCGGAACCCGACAGGGAAAGAAATGAACACTGAAGCTTTCTTT
few	TRBV20-1	TRBJ1-1	TRBD1	CSAPGGRDTEAFF	TGCAGTGCACCAGGGGGGCGGGACACTGAAGCTTTCTTT
many	TRBV20-1	TRBJ2-3	TRBD2	CSSGASLDTQYF	TGCAGTAGCGGGGCCTCCTTGGATACGCAGTATTTT
few	TRBV12-3/TRBV12-4	TRBJ2-7	TRBD1	CVSSLRGQGANEQYF	TGTGTCAGCAGTTTAAGGGGGCAGGGAGCGAACGAGCAGTACTTC
few	TRBV10-3	TRBJ2-5	.	CAISGGWSSSNQETQYF	TGTGCCATCAGTGGTGGTTGGTCTAGCAGCAACCAAGAGACCCAGTACTTC
many	TRBV9	TRBJ1-2	TRBD1	CASSSGGGGGYTF	TGTGCCAGCAGCTCAGGGGGGGGCGGTGGCTACACCTTC
many	TRBV6-5	TRBJ1-3	.	CASSSIWSSGNTIYF	TGTGCCAGCAGTTCGATTTGGAGCTCTGGAAACACCATATATTTT
few	TRBV12-3/TRBV12-4	TRBJ2-1	TRBD2	CASSPAGGQFF	TGTGCCAGCAGCCCCGCGGGGGGGCAGTTCTTC
.	TRBV12-3/TRBV12-4	TRBJ2-1	TRBD2	CASSFPTSGTNNEQFF	TGTGCCAGCAGTTTCCCCACTAGCGGGACTAACAATGAGCAGTTCTTC